Each of the 27 T cell receptor beta chains below was sequenced from the same sample in a study of T-cell memory formation after mild COVID-19. TCRdb analysed the 5' RACE reads with MiXCR anew, one entry per CDR3 protein. The table includes over 300,000 distinct CDR3 sequences, approximately 22% detected once. Sequenced material: PBMCs or a T cell subset sorted from them (not recorded which). Receptors originate from a young man who had mild COVID-19 (a few samples of this study predate the infection). Cell type and time point are not known.

This clonotype occurred a few times. The CDR3 DNA sequence: TGTGCCAGCAGTGATGCGACTAGCGGTTACAATGAGCAGTTCTTC. It encodes CASSDATSGYNEQFF. The J gene is TRBJ2-1, the V gene TRBV2; 9 bases are a match to TRBD2. The V and J ends lost 3 bases and 4 bases, in that order; junction bases with no gene match: 4. The CDR3 spans 15 residues. Germline CDR1 reads SNHLY; CDR2 reads FYNNEI.

V is TRBV28 and J is TRBJ2-2, with D perhaps assigned TRBD1 or TRBD2 (6 bases each). Germline loops: CDR1 MDHEN, CDR2 SYDVKM. V lost 9 bases, J lost 6 bases, and 11 bases lay in between. This CDR3 contains 12 residues. CDR3 DNA: TGTGCCAGTCGGGGGCTAGCCGGGGAGCTGTTTTTT. Translated: CASRGLAGELFF.

This clonotype was detected a few times. The chain uses TRBV12-3 or TRBV12-4 and TRBJ2-7, with no clear D. The CDR3 extends over 14 amino acids. Trimming stripped 7 bases from V and 5 bases from J, with 18 bases between. CDR3 residues: CASTPDRAIHEQYF. CDR3 sequence (DNA): TGTGCCAGCACCCCGGACCGGGCAATCCACGAGCAGTACTTC.

The chain has TRBV7-2 and TRBJ2-7, with 11 bases matching TRBD2. The CDR3 consists of 15 residues. V shed 5 bases and J 7 bases; nucleotides not matched to a gene: 10. Per germline, CDR1 SGHTA and CDR2 FQGNSA. In DNA, the CDR3 is TGTGCCAGCAGCCCACTCCTAGCGGGGGGTTGGGAGCAGTACTTC. It encodes CASSPLLAGGWEQYF.

The rearrangement links TRBV6-2 or TRBV6-3 to TRBJ2-1, with 13 bases lining up with TRBD2. Germline CDR1 is MNHEY and CDR2 is SVGEGT. The ends lost 2 bases at V and 8 bases at J; junction bases unmatched: 9. This CDR3 has 17 amino acids. DNA of the CDR3: TGTGCCAGCAGTTACCCCTTACGACTAGCGGGGGGTCATGAGCAGTTCTTC. Its translation is CASSYPLRLAGGHEQFF.

This sequence joins TRBV7-2 and TRBJ2-1; possible D gene TRBD2, 5 bases. Between the trimmed V and J ends, which lost 3 bases and 0 bases, there was a span of 12 bases. Germline V CDR1 and CDR2: SGHTA, FQGNSA. The CDR3 loop spans 16 amino acids. The CDR3 protein is CASSFPPGVSYNEQFF. The CDR3 nucleotides read TGTGCCAGCAGCTTCCCCCCCGGGGTCTCCTACAATGAGCAGTTCTTC.

This clonotype was seen ten or more times. This chain joins TRBV7-8 and TRBJ1-1; D uncertain. This CDR3 spans 13 amino acids. The germline gives CDR1 SGHVS, CDR2 FQNEAQ. Trimming left V 5 bases short and J 4 bases short, with 11 bases between. The DNA of the CDR3 is TGTGCCAGCAGCGTAGACCTGAGCACTGAAGCTTTCTTT. Translated, it gives CASSVDLSTEAFF.

This chain joins TRBV27 and TRBJ2-5; 11 bases align to TRBD2. The V gene's germline CDR1 is MNHEY and CDR2 SMNVEV (reference sequence). The CDR3 contains 16 residues. V trimming: 3 bases; J trimming: 5 bases; junction bases outside the gene matches: 8. The CDR3 DNA reads as TGTGCCAGCAGTTTCAGGACTAGCGGGTCCGGGGAGACCCAGTACTTC. Translated: CASSFRTSGSGETQYF.

The chain joins TRBV3-1 to TRBJ2-7; 7 nucleotides align to TRBD1. Germline CDR1 and CDR2: LGHDT and YNNKEL (reference sequence). This CDR3 is 13 amino acids long. V was pared by 3 bases and J by 2 bases, with 1 base of the junction left unmatched. The CDR3 region is CASSQGTAYEQYF. The DNA for the CDR3 is TGTGCCAGCAGCCAGGGGACAGCCTACGAGCAGTACTTC.

This clonotype turned up a few times. The CDR3 nucleotides are TGTGCCAGCAGCTTAGCGAACGGAGGTTCGAACACTGAAGCTTTCTTT. This translates into CASSLANGGSNTEAFF. The V gene is TRBV7-8, the J gene TRBJ1-1; D is uncertain. The V gene lost 0 bases and the J gene lost 1 base, with 12 bases spanning the gap. Germline values: CDR1 SGHVS, CDR2 FQNEAQ. CDR3 length equals 16 residues.

The chain couples TRBV6-5 to TRBJ1-6; 8 positions agree with TRBD1. Germline V lookup: CDR1 MNHEY, CDR2 SVGAGI. There are 16 residues in the CDR3. The V segment lost 0 bases and the J segment 10 bases; nucleotides outside the gene matches: 8. Here the CDR3 reads CASSYSISGTGSPLHF. CDR3 DNA sequence: TGTGCCAGCAGTTACTCGATAAGTGGGACAGGATCACCCCTCCACTTT.

This clonotype appeared once. The CDR3 spells CASSQRQGMDTEAFF. DNA for the CDR3: TGTGCCAGCAGCCAACGACAGGGGATGGACACTGAAGCTTTCTTT. The V and J genes are TRBV7-9 and TRBJ1-1, with 8 bases aligning to TRBD1. Germline lookup yields CDR1 SEHNR and CDR2 FQNEAQ (reference sequence). After removal of 5 bases from V and 3 bases from J, the junction contained 8 bases not matched to a gene. There are 15 residues in the CDR3.

The sample holds a few counts of this clonotype. V usage is TRBV9 and J usage is TRBJ2-5; TRBD2 agrees at 8 bases. After removal of 3 bases from V and 4 bases from J, the junction contained 8 bases not matched to a gene. The CDR3 loop spans 15 amino acids. Germline assignment: CDR1 SGDLS and CDR2 YYNGEE. The CDR3 sequence: CASSAIAGSRETQYF. The CDR3, as DNA: TGTGCCAGCAGCGCAATAGCGGGGAGTAGAGAGACCCAGTACTTC. Drawing the rest from reference TRBV9 and TRBJ2-5, the complete variable domain is DSGVTQTPKHLITATGQRVTLRCSPRSGDLSVYWYQQSLDQGLQFLIQYYNGEERAKGNILERFSAQQFPDLHSELNLSSLELGDSALYFCASSAIAGSRETQYFGPGTRLLVL.

This clonotype was observed at least ten times. V is TRBV12-3 or TRBV12-4 and J is TRBJ2-1; D gene ambiguous. V lost 6 bases and J lost 1, with 16 bases in between. The CDR3 is made up of 16 amino acids. The CDR3 loop reads CASSFSRRLSYNEQFF. The CDR3 bases are TGTGCCAGCAGCTTCTCGAGGCGGTTATCCTACAATGAGCAGTTCTTC.

This clonotype was counted between two and nine times. The rearrangement joins TRBV20-1 to TRBJ2-3; TRBD2 is a possible D gene (6 bases). V lost 0 bases and J 2 bases, leaving 12 bases between the germline ends. The CDR3 spans 15 residues. Germline V gives CDR1 DFQATT, CDR2 SNEGSKA (reference sequence). In DNA form, the CDR3 reads TGCAGTGCTAGAGATCCTCGCGGGACCACAGATACGCAGTATTTT. Protein sequence: CSARDPRGTTDTQYF.

CDR3: CASRRDRVDTF. In nucleotides, the CDR3 is TGTGCCAGCAGGCGAGACAGGGTTGACACCTTC. The rearrangement joins TRBV2 to TRBJ1-2; TRBD1 matches 7 bases. The CDR3 extends over 11 amino acids. CDR1 is SNHLY, CDR2 FYNNEI, per germline. The junction had 7 bases not matched to a gene; V was cut back by 6 bases and J by 12 bases.

This clonotype was detected only a few times. The chain carries TRBV27 and TRBJ1-2; no clear D gene. This CDR3 contains 13 residues. Trimming took 3 bases from V and 4 from J, leaving 9 bases between them. Looked up from germline, CDR1 is MNHEY and CDR2 is SMNVEV (reference sequence). The CDR3 region is CASSFGRTYGYTF. In nucleotides, the CDR3 is TGTGCCAGCAGTTTCGGCCGGACCTATGGCTACACCTTC.

The CDR3 DNA reads as TGTGCCAGCAGCCCCGGGACAGGGTTTGTCTACGAGCAGTACGTC. Its protein is CASSPGTGFVYEQYV. The gene calls are TRBV6-2 or TRBV6-3 and TRBJ2-7; 9 bases align to TRBD1. The junction had 9 bases not matched to a gene; V was cut back by 6 bases and J by 3 bases. Per the germline V gene, CDR1 is MNHEY and CDR2 is SVGEGT. The length of the CDR3 is 15 residues.

This clonotype was counted many times. The chain is built from TRBV10-1 and TRBJ2-7; weak D call: TRBD2 (6 bases). Between the trimmed V and J ends, which lost 3 bases and 3 bases, there was a span of 12 bases. Germline assignment: CDR1 WNHNN and CDR2 SYGVQD (reference sequence). This CDR3 contains 14 residues. The CDR3 coding sequence is TGCGCCAGCAGTGAAGGGGACTCCCGCTACGAGCAGTACTTC. It encodes CASSEGDSRYEQYF.

This clonotype appeared many times. Here the CDR3 reads CASSLDRGPYNEQFF. In nucleotides, the CDR3 is TGCGCCAGCAGCTTGGACAGGGGACCCTACAATGAGCAGTTCTTC. The rearrangement links TRBV5-1 to TRBJ2-1; 7 nucleotides align to TRBD1. Per germline, CDR1 SGHRS and CDR2 YFSETQ. This CDR3 comprises 15 residues. The trim removed 0 bases at V and 2 bases at J, leaving 2 bases unmatched.

Only a few counts were recorded for this clonotype. This chain uses TRBV6-5 with TRBJ2-1; the match to TRBD2 covers 13 bases. In germline, CDR1 is MNHEY, CDR2 SVGAGI. This CDR3 has 13 residues. The J segment lost 15 bases and the V segment lost 2 bases, leaving 4 bases of the junction unmatched. CDR3 sequence (DNA): TGTGCCAGCAGTTACGGACTAGCGGGGGTTTGGTTCTTC. Translated: CASSYGLAGVWFF.

The V call is TRBV18, the J call TRBJ1-2; D gene unclear. This CDR3 comprises 13 residues. Germline CDR1 reads KGHSH; CDR2 reads LQKENI. Trimming pared 4 bases from V and 6 bases from J, leaving 12 bases between. This CDR3 reads CASSRSAGDGYTF. CDR3 in DNA: TGTGCCAGCTCACGGTCCGCCGGAGATGGCTACACCTTC.

About this clonotype: One end of the junction is discordant with germline, which a read error may explain. CDR3 amino acids: CATSRDRGISQHQHF. In nucleotides, the CDR3 is TGTGCCACCAGCAGAGACAGGGGGATTAGTCAGCACCAGCATTTT. This chain uses TRBV15 with TRBJ1-5, with 7 bases lining up with TRBD1. CDR3 length: 15 amino acids. Germline values: CDR1 LNHNV, CDR2 YYDKDF (reference sequence).

This clonotype was found a few times. This chain joins TRBV4-3 and TRBJ2-7, with TRBD1 matching 9 bases. The CDR3 runs 15 residues. The germline gives CDR1 LGHNA, CDR2 YSLEER. The V segment lost 0 bases and the J segment 4 bases; nucleotides outside the gene matches: 4. CDR3 loop: CASSQDRGQGYEQYF. In DNA form, the CDR3 reads TGCGCCAGCAGCCAAGATAGGGGACAGGGTTACGAGCAGTACTTC.

This clonotype was counted only a few times. The V gene is TRBV7-3, the J gene TRBJ2-7, with 9 bases matching TRBD1. The J segment lost 5 bases and the V segment lost 0 bases, leaving 8 bases of the junction unmatched. Germline V lookup: CDR1 SGHTA, CDR2 FQGTGA. The CDR3 extends over 16 amino acids. CDR3 DNA sequence: TGTGCCAGCAGCTTAACTGCCGGGACAGGGTCCCACGAGCAGTACTTC. Translated: CASSLTAGTGSHEQYF.

The chain combines TRBV20-1 with TRBJ2-3, with TRBD2 matching over 7 bases. The germline gives CDR1 DFQATT, CDR2 SNEGSKA (reference sequence). The CDR3 has 14 amino acids. The V and J ends lost 0 bases and 3 bases, in that order; junction bases with no gene match: 3. This CDR3 reads CSAREGAGTDTQYF. The CDR3 DNA reads TGCAGTGCTAGAGAGGGAGCGGGGACAGATACGCAGTATTTT.

This clonotype was observed a handful of times. The J gene is TRBJ2-1, the V gene TRBV3-1; TRBD2 might be the D (6 bases). Germline CDR1 is LGHDT and CDR2 is YNNKEL (reference sequence). Trimming left V 0 bases short and J 4 bases short, with 16 bases between. The CDR3 is 17 residues long. The CDR3 reads CASSQENFGGDYNEQFF. Written as DNA, the CDR3 is TGTGCCAGCAGCCAAGAAAACTTCGGGGGAGATTACAATGAGCAGTTCTTC.